The present T cell receptor (beta chain) was sequenced within a study of a mutant IDH1 vaccine in newly diagnosed glioma. About the study: Commencement of vaccination occurred 4-6 weeks following radiotherapy alone, or concurrently with temozolomide cycles. Treated patients showed a male proportion of around 62%, a female proportion of roughly 40%, and a mean age of roughly 40 years. Earlier treatment was radiotherapy, temozolomide, or both, with most getting both.

As concerns this clone: What it recognizes is unknown.

The CDR3 is made up of 14 amino acids. Trimming left V 5 bases short and J 5 bases short, with 19 bases between. Germline CDR1 is SQVTM and CDR2 is ANQGSEA. Time point in this sample: week 23, last vaccination. It was 300 ug of mutant IDH1 20-mer peptide that made up each vaccine dose, given with topical imiquimod. The repertoire was sequenced with immunoSEQ multiplex PCR; TCRdb's copy has only in-frame clones and lacks some. This table holds 60,000 to 100,000 clones, more than 80% found once. The clonotype originates from a woman aged 50 to 60 with glioma. The rearrangement joins TRBV29-1 to TRBJ2-7; D possibly corresponds to TRBD2 (6 bases). The material sequenced was PBMCs, taken from a glioma patient whose treatment included an IDH1 peptide vaccine. Here the CDR3 reads CSVRRDAGWNEQYF. The CDR3, as DNA: TGCAGCGTTAGGCGGGATGCGGGGTGGAACGAGCAGTACTTC.